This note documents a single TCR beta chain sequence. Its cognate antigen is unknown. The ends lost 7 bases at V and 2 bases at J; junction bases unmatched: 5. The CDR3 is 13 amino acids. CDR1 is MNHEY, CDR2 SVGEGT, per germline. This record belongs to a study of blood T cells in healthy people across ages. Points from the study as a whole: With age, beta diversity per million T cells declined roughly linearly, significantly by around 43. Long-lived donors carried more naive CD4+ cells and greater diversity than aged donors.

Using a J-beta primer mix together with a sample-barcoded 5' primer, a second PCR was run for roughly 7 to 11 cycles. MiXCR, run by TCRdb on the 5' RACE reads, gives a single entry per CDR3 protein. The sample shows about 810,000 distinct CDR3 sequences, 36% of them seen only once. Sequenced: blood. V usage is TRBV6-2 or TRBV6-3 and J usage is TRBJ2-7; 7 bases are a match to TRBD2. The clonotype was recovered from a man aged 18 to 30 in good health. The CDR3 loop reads CASMGSGPYEQYF. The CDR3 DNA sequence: TGTGCCAGCATGGGTAGCGGGCCCTACGAGCAGTACTTC.